This passage covers 21 T cell receptor beta chains from one sample sequenced in a study of CD8 T cells in ankylosing spondylitis. TCRdb analysed the 5' RACE reads with MiXCR anew, one entry per CDR3 protein. Of 30,000 to 45,000 distinct CDR3 sequences listed, less than 4% are singletons. The sequencing input was blood, either unsorted or a sorted T cell fraction (not recorded which). All receptors derive from a male donor with ankylosing spondylitis or in good health (not recorded which).

This clonotype was counted many times. The chain joins TRBV9 to TRBJ2-1; D is possibly TRBD1 (6 bases). Germline CDR1 SGDLS, CDR2 YYNGEE. CDR3 length: 12 amino acids. Deletions cut 0 bases from V and 8 bases from J, with 6 bases between. DNA for the CDR3: TGTGCCAGCAGCGTAGAGGGGGATGAGCAGTTCTTC. Amino acid sequence: CASSVEGDEQFF.

This clonotype occurred many times. The chain recombines TRBV9 with TRBJ1-4, with 8 nucleotides matching TRBD1. Trimming cost V 2 bases and J 5 bases; bases outside gene matches: 11. Germline V lookup: CDR1 SGDLS, CDR2 YYNGEE. CDR3 length: 17 residues. CDR3 sequence (DNA): TGTGCCAGCAGCGTTGATCCCCCAGGGGGCACCAATGAAAAACTGTTTTTT. This codes for CASSVDPPGGTNEKLFF.

Many counts were recorded for this clonotype. V gene TRBV9 combines with J gene TRBJ2-3, with 10 bases identical to TRBD2. V trimming: 0 bases; J trimming: 8 bases; junction bases outside the gene matches: 9. CDR3 length: 16 amino acids. The germline V gene has CDR1 SGDLS and CDR2 YYNGEE. The chain's CDR3 is CASSVGSSGSGGTQYF. CDR3 nucleotides: TGTGCCAGCAGCGTAGGGTCTAGCGGGAGTGGTGGTACGCAGTATTTT.

This clonotype was detected ten times or more. The chain is built from TRBV9 and TRBJ2-2, with D tentatively TRBD2 (6 bases). Germline V lookup: CDR1 SGDLS, CDR2 YYNGEE. CDR3 length: 15 residues. V lost 1 base, J lost 2 bases, and 9 bases lay in between. The CDR3 DNA reads TGTGCCAGCAGCGTATCGGCGGGAAACACCGGGGAGCTGTTTTTT. Translating gives CASSVSAGNTGELFF.

This clonotype was detected many times. The chain is built from TRBV9 and TRBJ2-3; tentatively, D is TRBD2 (6 bases). Trimming removed 0 bases from V and 2 bases from J, with 10 bases in between. The length of the CDR3 is 15 residues. The V gene's germline CDR1 is SGDLS and CDR2 YYNGEE. The CDR3 region is CASSVDASATDTQYF. The CDR3 coding sequence is TGTGCCAGCAGCGTAGATGCTAGCGCCACAGATACGCAGTATTTT.

This clonotype was detected many times. This rearrangement joins TRBV9 to TRBJ2-1, with D possibly TRBD1 on 7 matching bases. Germline V gene data show CDR1 as SGDLS and CDR2 as YYNGEE. The CDR3 has 15 amino acids. V was clipped by 5 bases and J by 2 bases, with 14 bases between them. Here the CDR3 DNA reads TGTGCCAGCAGTAGGGGGGACAGAGCCTACAATGAGCAGTTCTTC. It yields the protein CASSRGDRAYNEQFF.

This clonotype was observed many times. The rearrangement joins TRBV9 to TRBJ2-7; TRBD2 is a possible D gene (6 bases). Germline V CDR1 and CDR2: SGDLS, YYNGEE. The CDR3 length is 14 residues. The V and J ends lost 4 bases and 2 bases respectively, with 13 bases between them. CDR3 sequence reads: CASSPTREPYEQYV. The CDR3 region has the DNA TGTGCCAGCAGCCCCACCCGGGAGCCCTACGAGCAGTACGTC.

This clonotype was found many times. The chain combines TRBV9 with TRBJ2-2; unclear D gene. This CDR3 region has 13 residues. Trimming took 0 bases from V and 6 from J, leaving 6 bases between them. Germline V gene sequence: CDR1 SGDLS, CDR2 YYNGEE. The CDR3 sequence: CASSVGSPGELFF. The CDR3 DNA reads as TGTGCCAGCAGCGTAGGGAGTCCCGGGGAGCTGTTTTTT.

This clonotype was found many times. CDR3 nucleotide sequence: TGTGCCAGCAGCGTAAACCTAGCCGTAAGCACAGATACGCAGTATTTT. Its protein is CASSVNLAVSTDTQYF. The chain carries TRBV9 and TRBJ2-3; the D gene is possibly TRBD2 (5 bases). The V gene's germline CDR1 is SGDLS and CDR2 YYNGEE. The CDR3 consists of 16 residues. Trimming cost V 1 base and J 0 bases, with 12 bases left between them.

This clonotype was seen many times. V is TRBV9 and J is TRBJ2-7, with 9 bases matching TRBD2. There are 14 residues in the CDR3. V dropped 4 bases and J dropped 6; count of bases not matched to a gene: 8. Germline values: CDR1 SGDLS, CDR2 YYNGEE. The CDR3 loop is CASSPWAGGAEQYV. The DNA of the CDR3 is TGTGCCAGCAGCCCTTGGGCGGGGGGGGCCGAGCAGTACGTC.

In this sample, this clonotype turned up many times. The J gene is TRBJ2-2, the V gene TRBV9; weak D call: TRBD2 (5 bases). The CDR3 loop spans 16 amino acids. Germline lookup yields CDR1 SGDLS and CDR2 YYNGEE. V gave up 0 bases and J gave up 1 base, with 10 bases separating them. CDR3 nucleotide sequence: TGTGCCAGCAGCGTAGAAACGGGGTTGAACACCGGGGAGCTGTTTTTT. Residues: CASSVETGLNTGELFF.

There are many counts of this clonotype. V and J are TRBV9 and TRBJ2-5, with 7 bases identical to TRBD1. The V and J ends lost 0 bases and 1 base, in that order; junction bases with no gene match: 3. The length of the CDR3 is 15 residues. Germline V gives CDR1 SGDLS, CDR2 YYNGEE. CDR3 amino acids: CASSVGPGGQETQYF. The CDR3 DNA is TGTGCCAGCAGCGTAGGCCCAGGGGGCCAAGAGACCCAGTACTTC.

This clonotype has only a few counts. The chain uses TRBV9 and TRBJ1-1; TRBD1 matches 8 bases. Germline V CDR1 and CDR2: SGDLS, YYNGEE. The CDR3 length is 15 residues. The V and J ends lost 3 bases and 1 base, in that order; junction bases with no gene match: 5. CDR3 nucleotides: TGTGCCAGCAGCGCATCGGGACAGGCGAACACTGAAGCTTTCTTT. Its protein product is CASSASGQANTEAFF.

This clonotype was picked up many times. In nucleotides, the CDR3 is TGTGCCAGCAGCGTTTCCCAGGGGGCCTACAATGAGCAGTTCTTC. This codes for CASSVSQGAYNEQFF. The chain combines TRBV9 with TRBJ2-1, with 7 bases that match TRBD1. The CDR3 covers 15 residues. The germline V gene has CDR1 SGDLS and CDR2 YYNGEE. Germline trimming cut 2 bases from V and 2 bases from J; bases unmatched to any gene: 4.

This clonotype has at least ten counts. The chain combines TRBV9 with TRBJ2-2; 10 bases are a match to TRBD1. The CDR3 loop spans 14 amino acids. Germline V lookup: CDR1 SGDLS, CDR2 YYNGEE. Germline trimming cut 5 bases from V and 7 bases from J; bases unmatched to any gene: 5. The CDR3: CASSPTGGHGELFF. The CDR3 DNA reads as TGTGCCAGCAGTCCGACAGGGGGCCACGGGGAGCTGTTTTTT. The entire variable domain, with the rest obtained from reference TRBV9 and TRBJ2-2, is as follows: DSGVTQTPKHLITATGQRVTLRCSPRSGDLSVYWYQQSLDQGLQFLIQYYNGEERAKGNILERFSAQQFPDLHSELNLSSLELGDSALYFCASSPTGGHGELFFGEGSRLTVL.

This clonotype was seen ten or more times. The genes are TRBV9 and TRBJ2-5; no definite D call. The CDR3 runs 14 residues. The V gene lost 0 bases and the J gene lost 2 bases, with 8 bases spanning the gap. The germline gives CDR1 SGDLS, CDR2 YYNGEE. In nucleotides, the CDR3 is TGTGCCAGCAGCGTAGCGGATACTCAAGAGACCCAGTACTTC. Its translation is CASSVADTQETQYF.

This clonotype was observed a few times. The chain has TRBV9 and TRBJ1-5, with 9 bases lining up with TRBD1. CDR1 and CDR2 (germline): SGDLS, YYNGEE. There are 17 residues in the CDR3. The junction had 9 bases not matched to a gene; V was cut back by 4 bases and J by 1 base. CDR3 sequence (DNA): TGTGCCAGCAGCCCGGGACAGGGATCTCCCAGCAATCAGCCCCAGCATTTT. Translated, it gives CASSPGQGSPSNQPQHF.

This clonotype was counted many times. The rearrangement uses TRBV9 and TRBJ2-1, with 11 bases lining up with TRBD2. CDR1 and CDR2 (germline): SGDLS, YYNGEE. Trimming removed 4 bases from V and 8 bases from J; junction bases left unmatched: 8. The CDR3 is 15 residues long. CDR3 nucleotides: TGTGCCAGCAGCTCCCGACTAGCGGGAAGTGATGAGCAGTTCTTC. Its protein is CASSSRLAGSDEQFF.

At least ten counts were recorded for this clonotype. V usage is TRBV9 and J usage is TRBJ2-3; 9 positions agree with TRBD2. With V trimmed by 5 bases and J by 2 bases, 3 bases remained unmatched. CDR1 is SGDLS, CDR2 YYNGEE, per germline. The length of the CDR3 is 14 residues. The CDR3 DNA is TGTGCCAGCAGGGCGGGGGGGAACACAGATACGCAGTATTTT. Translating gives CASRAGGNTDTQYF.

This clonotype has a count of ten or more. The chain combines TRBV12-5 with TRBJ2-7; D remains ambiguous. V lost 5 bases and J lost 7, with 15 bases in between. The CDR3 consists of 13 residues. Germline values: CDR1 LGHNT, CDR2 FRNRAP. The CDR3 spells CASGPPDFQEQYV. The CDR3 nucleotides read TGTGCTAGTGGTCCCCCAGATTTTCAAGAGCAGTACGTC.

The V and J genes are TRBV9 and TRBJ2-3, with TRBD2 matching over 7 bases. The CDR3 contains 15 residues. The J segment lost 4 bases and the V segment lost 0 bases, leaving 5 bases of the junction unmatched. The germline V gene encodes CDR1 SGDLS and CDR2 YYNGEE. The CDR3: CASSVVPGGADTQYF. CDR3 nucleotide sequence: TGTGCCAGCAGCGTAGTTCCGGGAGGAGCAGATACGCAGTATTTT.